These T cell receptor beta chains were read from a single sample in a study of response to subunit inactivated influenza vaccine. One entry per CDR3 protein, called by TCRdb with MiXCR from the RT-PCR reads. The sample shows a few hundred thousand distinct CDR3 sequences, 11% of them seen only once. The same specimen was also included in a second study, on T cells expressing NK-cell markers.

The source was PBMCs from blood, collected on the day of vaccination. The receptors here all came from a man between 45 and 60 years old who received an inactivated influenza vaccine. Each CDR3 is given without its conserved first and last residue.

TRBV2,ASSDGRQGNYEQY
TRBV28,ASSPEWEGPTGELF
TRBV7-9,ASGGQGAAYNEQF
TRBV6-1,ASGLGGGNSPLH
TRBV20-1,SGGGRSINEQF
TRBV20-1,SAIRSGGTDTQY
TRBV11-1,ATRDPSKSSYEQY
TRBV7-7,ASSLALSETQY
TRBV6-5,ASSYGGQGSNSPLH
TRBV6-5,ASSYVRTGGGYGYT
TRBV5-6,ASSLGLEWPGELF
TRBV5-1,ASRKEGFPYNEQF
TRBV19,ASSAKRESYEQY
TRBV18,ASSPRASSNEQF
TRBV20-1,SASRDSFYEQY
TRBV12-3/TRBV12-4,ASSLRSSGGRRDEQF
TRBV7-2,ASSPLQGSPLH
TRBV18,ASSPSRLQETQY
TRBV12-3/TRBV12-4,ASSLSKVLTGELF
TRBV5-1,ASSWTGANEKLF
TRBV11-1,ASSRPERGQGGAENEQF
TRBV11-2,ASSLEPRRESGNTIY
TRBV2,ASSPGTGRWNEQF
TRBV2,ASSVWGTNEAF
TRBV19,ASRDPGLASDTQY
TRBV6-2/TRBV6-3,ASSMTEANYGYT
TRBV5-1,ASSLDGRAMNEQF
TRBV20-1,SAVRLSYNEQF
TRBV4-2,ASSQDWGQGSYEQY
TRBV15,ATSRPRTVTDTQY
TRBV5-1,ASSLSSQETQY
TRBV5-6,ASSPYRGTNEKLF
TRBV11-2,ASSLRPHGNEQF
TRBV20-1,SASSPRESYEQY
TRBV4-1,ASSPHGTSGVTDTQY
TRBV6-5,ASSYRTSGGKETQY
TRBV6-1,ASRRWVADTGELF
TRBV10-3,ATTTGSGRETQY
TRBV29-1,SVEVAGGGEQY
TRBV29-1,SVTERSYEQY
TRBV14,ASSGIEGTSGGYEQY
TRBV7-9,ASRPGLAVEQY
TRBV27,ASSPGTGSGWATEAF
TRBV4-3,ASSRIRSGELF
TRBV12-3/TRBV12-4,ASRTGTGAYSPLH
TRBV29-1,SVESADGYT
TRBV12-3/TRBV12-4,ASRKGLDEETQY
TRBV10-3,AISVGAPGLAGEYEQY
TRBV4-2,ASSQDLFGGVMVSDTQY
TRBV28,ASSLGQHYGYT
TRBV4-3,ASSQGRGRGRNEQF
TRBV4-3,ASSQDGGPATNEKLF
TRBV6-1,ASRIDSYNEQF